This is a list of T cell receptor beta chains from one sample in a study of T-cell memory formation after mild COVID-19. In TCRdb, the 5' RACE reads were re-called with MiXCR into one record per CDR3 protein. The sample consists of 470,000 or so distinct CDR3 sequences, approximately 18% of them appearing once. The sequencing input was PBMCs or a T cell subset sorted from them (not recorded which). The receptors were sampled from an adult woman who had mild COVID-19 (a few samples of this study predate the infection). Cell type and time point are not known. CDR3s include the opening cysteine and the closing phenylalanine or tryptophan. D genes are given only for firm matches. The size field is filled for only some rows; it gives once, few, many or a size class.

cdr3_nt	cdr3_aa	d_call	j_call	v_call	clone_size
TGTGCCAGCAGTCGGACTAGCGGGGCAGATACGCAGTATTTT	CASSRTSGADTQYF	TRBD2	TRBJ2-3	TRBV12-3/TRBV12-4	few
TGCGCCAGCAGCTTGGTGGGGACTAGCGATGTGAATCAGTACTTC	CASSLVGTSDVNQYF	TRBD2	TRBJ2-5	TRBV5-1	-
TGTGCCAGCAGCTGGGAGTACACTGAAGCTTTCTTT	CASSWEYTEAFF	-	TRBJ1-1	TRBV7-8	-
TGTGCCAGTCGGGACAGGGGGCTTCGGGGGTATTTC	CASRDRGLRGYF	TRBD1	TRBJ1-2	TRBV27	few
TGTGCCAGCAGTTACAACCAAGATGGGCTGGGGGGCCTAAACACTGAAGCTTTCTTT	CASSYNQDGLGGLNTEAFF	-	TRBJ1-1	TRBV6-2/TRBV6-3	few
TGTGCCAGCAGCTTGGCCACGGGACGATACTCTGGGGCCAACGTCCTGACTTTC	CASSLATGRYSGANVLTF	-	TRBJ2-6	TRBV5-6	few
TGTGCCAGCAGCTTGACAGACGGCTATGGCTACACCTTC	CASSLTDGYGYTF	-	TRBJ1-2	TRBV7-6	-
TGTGCCAGCAGCTCGACTTGGGGGGCGGATGAAAAACTGTTTTTT	CASSSTWGADEKLFF	-	TRBJ1-4	TRBV7-9	-
TGTGCCAGCAGCCTAGGAGGAGTGTACCAAGAGACCCAGTACTTC	CASSLGGVYQETQYF	-	TRBJ2-5	TRBV11-2	-
TGTGCCAGCAGCCAAGCGGGAACTACCTCCTACAATGAGCAGTTCTTC	CASSQAGTTSYNEQFF	-	TRBJ2-1	TRBV4-2	-
TGCAGTGCTGCGGGGCAATCCTCCTACAATGAGCAGTTCTTC	CSAAGQSSYNEQFF	-	TRBJ2-1	TRBV20-1	-
TGTGCCAGCAGCTCTTTCGTGTGGGGCCTTAACACCGGGGAGCTGTTTTTT	CASSSFVWGLNTGELFF	-	TRBJ2-2	TRBV7-9	-
TGTGCCAGCAGTAACGGGGGGGAACAGGGAGCCTACAATGAGCAGTTCTTC	CASSNGGEQGAYNEQFF	TRBD2	TRBJ2-1	TRBV11-2	few
TGTGCCAGCAGCCGTTTGAATTCCTACGAGCAGTACTTC	CASSRLNSYEQYF	-	TRBJ2-7	TRBV2	-
TGTGCCAGCAGCTTTGGTAACAGCGGCGGCACGCAGTATTTT	CASSFGNSGGTQYF	-	TRBJ2-3	TRBV7-2	few
TGTGCCACCCTGAGGCGGAGAGCTTTCTTT	CATLRRRAFF	-	TRBJ1-1	TRBV24-1	-
TGCAGCGCTACTAAAACCTCGACAGCCGAAGAGACCCAGTACTTC	CSATKTSTAEETQYF	-	TRBJ2-5	TRBV29-1	-
TGTGCCAGCAGCTTAGCCGGCCTCCCCAATCAGCCCCAGCATTTT	CASSLAGLPNQPQHF	-	TRBJ1-5	TRBV7-3	few
TGTGCCAGCAGTGAACCCCCTAGCGGGGGGGCCTATGAGCAGTTCTTC	CASSEPPSGGAYEQFF	TRBD2	TRBJ2-1	TRBV6-1	-
TGTGCCACCAGCAGAGATAAACCCGGGCGGGGTGAGCAGTTCTTC	CATSRDKPGRGEQFF	-	TRBJ2-1	TRBV15	-
TGTGCCAGCAGCAGGTATAGGACAGGGGTGGCCAATGAGCAGTTCTTC	CASSRYRTGVANEQFF	TRBD1	TRBJ2-1	TRBV7-2	-
TGTGCCAGCAGCCGGGACGGAGGGGTAAACTATGGCTACACCTTC	CASSRDGGVNYGYTF	-	TRBJ1-2	TRBV7-8	-
TGTGCCAGCAGCCCAACTAGCCAAGAGACCCAGTACTTC	CASSPTSQETQYF	-	TRBJ2-5	TRBV4-2	-
TGCGCCAGCAGCGGAACCCTAGCGGACAATGAGCAGTTCTTC	CASSGTLADNEQFF	TRBD2	TRBJ2-1	TRBV5-1	-
TGTGCCAGCAGCTTACCGGGGGACGGAGCCTACAATGAGCAGTTCTTC	CASSLPGDGAYNEQFF	-	TRBJ2-1	TRBV7-9	few
TGTGCCAGCATCTCCATGGACGGGAGCTCCTACAATGAGCAGTTCTTC	CASISMDGSSYNEQFF	-	TRBJ2-1	TRBV6-2/TRBV6-3	few
TGTGCCATAGGGGACGGATTAGCAAACATTCAGTACTTC	CAIGDGLANIQYF	-	TRBJ2-4	TRBV10-3	many